Following are 10 T cell receptor beta chains from one sample sequenced in a study of blood T cell repertoires in COVID-19. TCRdb keeps only in-frame clones here, not all; method: immunoSEQ multiplex PCR. The sample carries tens of thousands of clones, around 82% recorded once. The material sequenced was peripheral blood. These TCRs come from an older man with active or convalescent COVID-19.

The chain joins TRBV2 to TRBJ2-5; 7 bases are a match to TRBD1. V shed 6 bases, J shed 1 base, and the junction held 11 bases outside the gene matches. CDR3 length: 16 residues. Germline CDR1 is SNHLY and CDR2 is FYNNEI. CDR3 sequence reads: CASRKSTGTAQETQYF. For the CDR3, the DNA is TGTGCCAGCAGGAAGAGCACTGGGACAGCCCAAGAGACCCAGTACTTC. Looking up the rest from reference TRBV2 and TRBJ2-5 gives the full variable domain: EPEVTQTPSHQVTQMGQEVILRCVPISNHLYFYWYRQILGQKVEFLVSFYNNEISEKSEIFDDQFSVERPDGSNFTLKIRSTKLEDSAMYFCASRKSTGTAQETQYFGPGTRLLVL.

The table lists this clone with a count of one. The rearrangement links TRBV10-3 to TRBJ2-7; 8 bases line up with TRBD1. CDR1 ENHRY and CDR2 SYGVKD come from the germline V gene. This CDR3 is built from 15 residues. Trimming took 5 bases from V and 3 from J; bases not matched to a gene: 9. The CDR3 region has the DNA TGTGCCATCAGTATTGCGTTGGGACAGGACTACGAGCAGTACTTC. Translation: CAISIALGQDYEQYF.

The chain combines TRBV18 with TRBJ2-3; a weak D match, TRBD2 (5 bases). Germline V gene data show CDR1 as KGHSH and CDR2 as LQKENI. This CDR3 comprises 15 residues. V lost 2 bases to trimming and J lost 2 bases, with 11 bases between them. CDR3 residues: CASSPRGQATDTQYF. As DNA, the CDR3 is TGTGCCAGCTCACCAAGAGGGCAGGCCACAGATACGCAGTATTTT.

This clone was counted between two and nine times. The chain employs TRBV9 and TRBJ2-7, with TRBD2 matching 10 bases. V trimming: 3 bases; J trimming: 2 bases; junction bases outside the gene matches: 5. The CDR3 consists of 15 residues. From germline, CDR1 is SGDLS and CDR2 YYNGEE. The CDR3 reads CASSAGLAETYEQYF. CDR3 DNA: TGTGCCAGCAGCGCAGGACTAGCGGAGACCTACGAGCAGTACTTC.

This rearrangement joins TRBV7-2 to TRBJ1-2; unclear D gene. With 5 bases removed from V and 4 bases from J, the gap between germline ends came to 14 bases. Germline loops: CDR1 SGHTA, CDR2 FQGNSA. The CDR3 is 14 amino acids. CDR3 nucleotide sequence: TGTGCCAGCAGCCTTAGCTGGGGAGCCTATGGCTACACCTTC. This translates into CASSLSWGAYGYTF.

The gene calls are TRBV18 and TRBJ2-7; D gene unclear. This CDR3 has 14 amino acids. Germline CDR1 is KGHSH and CDR2 is LQKENI. V was shortened by 0 bases and J by 1 base, with 7 bases between the two germline ends. CDR3 amino acids: CASSPPLRSYEQYF. The DNA for the CDR3 is TGTGCCAGCTCACCACCTTTGAGGTCCTACGAGCAGTACTTC. The whole variable domain, filled in from reference TRBV18 and TRBJ2-7, reads NAGVMQNPRHLVRRRGQEARLRCSPMKGHSHVYWYRQLPEEGLKFMVYLQKENIIDESGMPKERFSAEFPKEGPSILRIQQVVRGDSAAYFCASSPPLRSYEQYFGPGTRLTVT.

This chain links TRBV2 with TRBJ2-2; a weak D match, TRBD2 (6 bases). CDR1 and CDR2 from the germline V gene are SNHLY and FYNNEI. Trimming removed 5 bases from V and 7 bases from J, with 11 bases in between. This CDR3 is built from 13 residues. The DNA of the CDR3 is TGTGCCAGCAGTAGCAGGAGGGACGGGGAGCTGTTTTTT. This codes for CASSSRRDGELFF.

This clone has a handful of counts. This chain joins TRBV24-1 and TRBJ1-5, with D maybe TRBD1 (5 bases). The CDR3 is 14 residues long. V lost 5 bases, J lost 6 bases, and 13 bases lay in between. Germline CDR1 and CDR2: KGHDR and SFDVKD. CDR3 protein: CATSAGPFSQPQHF. CDR3 DNA: TGTGCCACCAGTGCAGGGCCCTTCAGTCAGCCCCAGCATTTT.

This rearrangement joins TRBV27 to TRBJ2-7; 7 bases are a match to TRBD1. The V segment lost 6 bases and the J segment 1 base; nucleotides outside the gene matches: 3. The CDR3 is 13 residues long. Germline lookup yields CDR1 MNHEY and CDR2 SMNVEV (reference sequence). CDR3 protein: CASRRTGSYEQYF. The CDR3 DNA follows: TGTGCCAGCAGACGGACAGGATCCTACGAGCAGTACTTC.

There are a few counts of this clone. The chain is built from TRBV7-9 and TRBJ2-2; a weak D match, TRBD1 (5 bases). The germline gives CDR1 SEHNR, CDR2 FQNEAQ (reference sequence). V was trimmed by 5 bases and J by 4 bases, leaving 20 bases between them. The CDR3 extends over 17 amino acids. The CDR3 loop is CASSEHQGMGITGELFF. CDR3 DNA: TGTGCCAGCAGCGAACATCAGGGAATGGGGATCACCGGGGAGCTGTTTTTT.